Listed below are T cell receptor beta chains from one sample, sequenced in a study of cytomegalovirus exposure and HLA in healthy donors. Produced via immunoSEQ multiplex PCR; TCRdb's table is partial and in-frame only. Among 150,000 or so clones, approximately 74% were seen once, and the ten largest hold 2.8%. Sequenced: PBMCs. The receptors were sampled from a man younger than 30 in good health and CMV-seronegative. CDR3s include the opening cysteine and the closing phenylalanine or tryptophan. The order of the fields is V gene, J gene, clone size, D gene, CDR3 DNA, CDR3 protein. A D gene is named only where the DNA matches it firmly. Some rows have no size entry. The others give once, few or many, or a class for an expanded clone.

TRBV6-1	TRBJ2-6	.	TRBD1	TGTGCCAGCGGGACAGGTGGGGCCAACGTCCTGACTTTC	CASGTGGANVLTF
TRBV5-1	TRBJ2-3	few	TRBD1	TGCGCCAGCAGCGGCTTTGACAGGGGGCCAGAAATTAGCACAGATACGCAGTATTTT	CASSGFDRGPEISTDTQYF
TRBV21-1	TRBJ2-6	few	.	TGTGCCAGCAGCAAAGTGTCGAGACAGGGGTTGTTTGGGGCCAACGGCCTGACTTTC	CASSKVSRQGLFGANGLTF
TRBV7-9	TRBJ2-2	.	.	TGTTCCAGCAGCCCGACTTCCGGATCCTCTTTCACCGGGGAGCTGTTTTTT	CSSSPTSGSSFTGELFF
TRBV5-4	TRBJ2-2	.	TRBD2	TGTGCCAGCAGCTCTAAAGCGGGGTCGGACACCGGGGAGCTGTTTTTT	CASSSKAGSDTGELFF
TRBV29-1	TRBJ2-2	.	.	TGCAGCGCTAACAGGGCCGCGGGGGAGCTGTTTTTT	CSANRAAGELFF
TRBV19	TRBJ2-1	.	.	TGTGCCAGTAGTGTAACACTAGCCGATGAGCAGTTCTTC	CASSVTLADEQFF
TRBV4-2	TRBJ2-7	few	TRBD2	TGTGCCAGCAGCCAAGGAGAGACTAGCGGGTCCTACGAGCAGTACTTC	CASSQGETSGSYEQYF
TRBV11-3	TRBJ1-3	.	.	TGTGCCAGCAGCTTAGCAGGCAGCAACACCATATATTTT	CASSLAGSNTIYF
TRBV5-6	TRBJ1-2	few	.	TGTGCCAGCAGCTTGGGGAGGGAGCTTGGCTACACCTTC	CASSLGRELGYTF
TRBV6-5	TRBJ2-6	.	.	TGTGCCAGCAGTTACCGGGAAGACGGCCTGACTTTC	CASSYREDGLTF
TRBV18	TRBJ2-1	.	TRBD1	TGTGCCAGCTCAACCACAGGGGGATACTCCTACAATGAGCAGTTCTTC	CASSTTGGYSYNEQFF
TRBV4-3	TRBJ2-3	.	.	TGCGCCAGCAGCCAAGATTGGCAGGTATTGACAGATACGCAGTATTTT	CASSQDWQVLTDTQYF
TRBV6-6	TRBJ2-3	.	TRBD2	TGTGCCAGCAGTTACTGGCGGGGGACAGATACGCAGTATTTT	CASSYWRGTDTQYF
TRBV5-4	TRBJ1-2	.	.	TGTGCCAGCAGCTTCAATGGGGGCCCAGGCTACACCTTC	CASSFNGGPGYTF
TRBV27	TRBJ1-2	.	TRBD1	TGTGCCAGCACAAACTTACACGGGTGGGGGACAGGGGGTCGTGATGGCTACACCTTC	CASTNLHGWGTGGRDGYTF
TRBV12-2	TRBJ2-3	few	.	TGTGCAAGTCGCTTAGAACCCCTTTGCTCGCGGCCCTGCACAGATACGCAGTATTTT	CASRLEPLCSRPCTDTQYF
TRBV7-9	TRBJ1-1	.	.	TGTGCCAGCAGTCGAGAGGAATCTTTCTTT	CASSREESFF
TRBV7-5	TRBJ2-7	.	.	TGTGCCAGAAGCCAGGGCCCGGACGAGCAGTACTTC	CARSQGPDEQYF
TRBV18	TRBJ2-1	.	.	TGTGCCAGCTCCCCCGGGGTAGCGGTCTACAATGAGCAGTTCTTC	CASSPGVAVYNEQFF
TRBV4-1	TRBJ2-3	.	.	TGCGCCAGCAGCCACGAGCCCCAGGGGACAGATACGCAGTATTTT	CASSHEPQGTDTQYF
TRBV30	TRBJ2-5	.	.	TGTGCCTGGATGACAGGATCGGCCCTTCAAGAGACCCAGTACTTC	CAWMTGSALQETQYF
TRBV5-4	TRBJ2-2	.	.	TGTGCCAGCAGCTTTTGGAGGGGGGGGGCTGCCGGGGAGCTGTTTTTT	CASSFWRGGAAGELFF
TRBV27	TRBJ2-5	.	.	TGTGCCAGCAGTTTCGGCAGCGGGGAGACCCAGTACTTC	CASSFGSGETQYF
TRBV19	TRBJ1-2	few	.	TGTGCCAGTAGTAACGGGATTCCCTATGGCTACACCTTC	CASSNGIPYGYTF
TRBV18	TRBJ1-2	.	TRBD1	TGTGCCAGCTCCGATAACCGACAGGGGACCTATGGCTACACCTTC	CASSDNRQGTYGYTF
TRBV19	TRBJ1-1	.	.	TGTGCCAGTAACATACAGGGAAACACTGAAGCTTTCTTT	CASNIQGNTEAFF
TRBV7-3	TRBJ2-1	.	.	TGTGCCAGCAGCTTAACGGGGGCACCCTACAATGAGCAGTTCTTC	CASSLTGAPYNEQFF
TRBV10-3	TRBJ1-5	.	.	TGTGCCATCAGCGGGGACATCTATCAGCCCCAGCATTTT	CAISGDIYQPQHF
TRBV28	TRBJ1-1	.	.	TGTGCCAGCAGTCCGGGGGGGGGTCTCACTGAAGCTTTCTTT	CASSPGGGLTEAFF
TRBV9	TRBJ2-3	.	.	TGTGCCAGCAGCGCAATGACAGGATATCAAGATACGCAGTATTTT	CASSAMTGYQDTQYF
TRBV5-6	TRBJ1-3	.	.	TGTGCCAGCAGCTTGGATATAGGAGTCTCTGGAAACACCATATATTTT	CASSLDIGVSGNTIYF
TRBV6-1	TRBJ2-1	.	.	TGTGCCAGCAGTGAAGAAGGGCAGGGTAACTACAATGAGCAGTTCTTC	CASSEEGQGNYNEQFF
TRBV7-9	TRBJ2-1	.	TRBD1	TGTGCCAGCAGCTTCGACGGGACAGGGTCATGGGAGCAGTTCTTC	CASSFDGTGSWEQFF
TRBV6-5	TRBJ1-5	.	TRBD1	TGTGCCAGCAGTTGGTCACAGGGGGGTCAGCCCCAGCATTTT	CASSWSQGGQPQHF
TRBV6-4	TRBJ2-3	.	.	TGTGCCAGCAGTGAGGGACTGTCCACAGATACGCAGTATTTT	CASSEGLSTDTQYF
TRBV6-5	TRBJ1-1	.	.	TGTGCCAGCAGTTACTACAGAGAGAACACTGAAGCTTTCTTT	CASSYYRENTEAFF
TRBV19	TRBJ2-1	.	TRBD2	TGTGCCAGTAGTATCCCTAGCGGGGGTGCTTCCTACAATGAGCAGTTCTTC	CASSIPSGGASYNEQFF
TRBV2	TRBJ1-2	.	.	TGTGCCAGCAGTGGGACAGAGAACTATGGCTACACCTTC	CASSGTENYGYTF
TRBV5-1	TRBJ1-3	.	.	TGCGCCAGCACCTCGGGTCCTGGAAACACCATATATTTT	CASTSGPGNTIYF
TRBV7-9	TRBJ1-4	once	TRBD1	TGTGCCAGCAGCCCCGGAAACAGGGGGCTGGATAATGAAAAACTGTTTTTT	CASSPGNRGLDNEKLFF
TRBV10-2	TRBJ1-5	.	.	TGCGCCAGCAGTGACAGGAATAGCAATCAGCCCCAGCATTTT	CASSDRNSNQPQHF
TRBV19	TRBJ2-7	.	TRBD1	TGTGCCAGTAATACCGTGGACAGGGGGGTCGACGAGCAGTACTTC	CASNTVDRGVDEQYF
TRBV5-4	TRBJ2-7	once	.	TGTGCCAGCAGCTCTAGGGGCAGCTCCTACGAGCAGTACTTC	CASSSRGSSYEQYF
TRBV7-6	TRBJ2-2	.	TRBD1	TGTGCCAGCAGCTCCTCGACAGGGGGCTTCAACACCGGGGAGCTGTTTTTT	CASSSSTGGFNTGELFF
TRBV7-2	TRBJ1-5	.	.	TGTGCCAGCAGCTTCCACGCGGGGGGCAGTCAGCCCCAGCATTTT	CASSFHAGGSQPQHF
TRBV19	TRBJ1-1	.	.	TGTGCCAGTACCCCGATGCCCCGAGGAACTGAAGCTTTCTTT	CASTPMPRGTEAFF
TRBV19	TRBJ2-5	.	TRBD2	TGTGCCAGTAGACCCCTAGCGGGGGCTTCAGAGACCCAGTACTTC	CASRPLAGASETQYF